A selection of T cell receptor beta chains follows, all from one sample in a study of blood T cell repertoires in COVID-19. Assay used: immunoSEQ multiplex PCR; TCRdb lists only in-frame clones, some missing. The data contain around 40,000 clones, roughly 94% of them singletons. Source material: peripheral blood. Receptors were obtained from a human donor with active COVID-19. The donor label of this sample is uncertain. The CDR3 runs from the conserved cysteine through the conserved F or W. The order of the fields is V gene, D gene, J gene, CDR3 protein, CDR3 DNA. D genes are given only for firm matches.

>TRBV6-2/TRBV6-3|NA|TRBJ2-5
CASSYPASGKQETQYF
TGTGCCAGCAGTTACCCAGCCTCGGGGAAGCAAGAGACCCAGTACTTC
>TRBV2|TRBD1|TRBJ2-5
CASSVGTRTGRHF
TGTGCCAGCAGCGTCGGAACGCGGACAGGGAGGCACTTC
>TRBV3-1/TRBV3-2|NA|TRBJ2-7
CASSQEGALSREQYF
TGTGCCAGCAGCCAAGAAGGAGCCTTAAGTCGTGAGCAGTACTTC
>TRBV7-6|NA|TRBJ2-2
CASSSIRGTGELFF
TGTGCCAGCAGCTCAATAAGAGGGACCGGGGAGCTGTTTTTT
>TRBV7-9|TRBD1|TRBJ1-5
CASSPLGDRGRSNQPQHF
TGTGCCAGCAGCCCATTGGGGGACAGGGGGCGAAGCAATCAGCCCCAGCATTTT
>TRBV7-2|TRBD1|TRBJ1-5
CASRLGGAGNQPQHF
TGTGCCAGCAGACTAGGGGGCGCGGGCAATCAGCCCCAGCATTTT
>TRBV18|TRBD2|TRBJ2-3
CASSSAGVTDTQYF
TGTGCCAGCTCATCAGCGGGGGTCACAGATACGCAGTATTTT
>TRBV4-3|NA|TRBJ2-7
CASSQDTRQAPSYEQYF
TGCGCCAGCAGCCAGGATACAAGACAGGCCCCTTCCTACGAGCAGTACTTC
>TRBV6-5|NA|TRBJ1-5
CASRERNSNQPQHF
TGTGCCAGCAGGGAGAGGAATAGCAATCAGCCCCAGCATTTT
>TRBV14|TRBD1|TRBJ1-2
CASSPGAGGGYTF
TGTGCCAGCAGCCCCGGGGCAGGGGGGGGCTACACCTTC
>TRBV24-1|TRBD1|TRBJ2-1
CATSDLGLGQGRLGAYNEQFF
TGTGCCACCAGTGATTTAGGCTTGGGACAGGGACGACTAGGGGCGTACAATGAGCAGTTCTTC
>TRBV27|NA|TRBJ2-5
CASSVGLPGETQYF
TGTGCCAGCAGTGTGGGACTCCCGGGGGAGACCCAGTACTTC
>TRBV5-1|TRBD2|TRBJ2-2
CASSASGTTGELFF
TGCGCCAGCAGCGCGAGCGGGACCACCGGGGAGCTGTTTTTT
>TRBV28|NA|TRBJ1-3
CASSTMEGNPSGNTIYF
TGTGCCAGCAGCACTATGGAGGGGAACCCCTCTGGAAACACCATATATTTT
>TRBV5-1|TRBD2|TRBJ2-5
CASSTGLAGGSKETQYF
TGCGCCAGCAGCACGGGACTAGCGGGAGGTTCGAAAGAGACCCAGTACTTC
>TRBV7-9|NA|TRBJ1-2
CASSLVGRFYGYTF
TGTGCCAGCAGCTTAGTAGGCAGGTTCTATGGCTACACCTTC
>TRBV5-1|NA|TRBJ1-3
CASSIFGSVGSGNTIYF
TGCGCCAGCAGCATTTTTGGCAGCGTAGGCTCTGGAAACACCATATATTTT